The present TCR beta chain was sequenced within a study of T cell repertoires in ileal Crohn's disease (dated by TCRdb to 2018 to 2020). Background on the whole study: The median duration of disease was around 8 years, and at the time of surgery roughly a third of patients were active smokers. All patients had surgery for a complication: stricturing disease in 61% and penetrating disease in around 39%. Roughly half of the patients were given postoperative therapy, with more than 15 on anti-TNF agents and 10 to 12 on thiopurines. Neoterminal ileum biopsies obtained at postoperative colonoscopy were designated as M6 samples. A prospective multicentre cohort supplied the 57 Crohn's disease patients whose TCR repertoires were analysed. The study ran alongside a multicentre cohort designed to identify predictors of early endoscopic recurrence after ileocolonic resection. Endoscopic postoperative recurrence was defined as a Rutgeerts score above i0. A total of 170 or so mucosal samples from approximately 57 patients were sequenced, collected from several sites on the surgical specimen and at postoperative endoscopy.

On the study overall, not on this receptor specifically: Patients who were active smokers at surgery had a significantly higher proportion of clonal expansions than non-smokers (25.9% vs 17.9%, p=0.02). Compared with CD4 T cells, sorted CD8 T cells contained more high-frequency clones, which suggests that the mucosal expansions were mostly CD8. Endoscopic recurrence was found to be associated with higher high-frequency clone percentages at surgery, and recurrence was observed in all patients with clonality above 26.8% (18/57). Within the first year after surgery, the timing of postoperative endoscopy varied, and the median delay was about 6.6 months. Mucosal CD4 and CD8 T cells were sorted and sequenced only in a subgroup of patients, the size of which was not stated.

Inclusive of the bounding cysteine and phenylalanine, the CDR3 is 15 residues long. Only the CDR3 part of the read is kept: 45 bases, read in frame from the first base. From the germline V gene, CDR1 is SGHTA and CDR2 is FQGNSA. The trim is 1 base for V and 0 bases for J, with a gap of 7 bases between the germline ends. According to the study, the label for this sample's time point signals: neoterminal ileum biopsy at postoperative endoscopy, about 6 months after surgery. Eligible patients were adults with ileal or ileocolonic Crohn's disease who had an indication for ileocolonic resection. Before DNA extraction, whole ileal mucosal biopsies were kept frozen at -80 degrees C. Genomic DNA was extracted from frozen whole biopsies with a TRizol-based method and quantified on a NanoDrop 2000 spectrophotometer. This clone has a handful of counts. Which antigen it targets is not known. No clone much larger than this one lies a single base away; base qualities are absent.

Roughly 500 nanograms of biopsy DNA per sample were submitted for commercial TCRB immunosequencing. Adaptive Biotechnology amplified the CDR3 regions from genomic DNA with a two-step multiplex PCR designed to control amplification bias. Primers for every V and J gene segment were used in the first PCR, and barcodes and Illumina adapters were added in the second PCR. An Illumina instrument was used to sequence the CDR3 libraries. As for the original processing: The analysis used both the pipelines supplied by the vendor and custom analysis of the raw data in R/Bioconductor with R version 3.3.0. Clonality, ranging from 0 to 1, was calculated as the inverse of the normalised Shannon entropy of all productive clones. High-frequency clones were defined as the share of the repertoire occupied by the top 100 clones, with only clones passing a 95% confidence test being retained. Overlap between samples was measured with the Morisita-Horn index, while repertoire diversity was measured with the Simpson index. Drawn from immuneACCESS, this table holds only the in-frame rearrangements with V and J called that TCRdb kept. Clones are partly lost; checked studies trace under half to an unresolved V gene and leave the rest unexplained. That table supplies the V and J calls and clone size; D and trimming were determined from the DNA. This sample lists tens of thousands of clones; less than 90% were detected once. Of the sample, over 2% falls within the top ten clones.

Sequenced input: ileal tissue. The chain is made from TRBV7-2 and TRBJ1-5; perhaps TRBD1 is the D gene, with 5 bases matching. This TCR came from an adult with Crohn's disease. CDR3 loop: CASSLEGHSNQPQHF. In nucleotides, the sequence is TGTGCCAGCAGCTTAGAGGGGCATAGCAATCAGCCCCAGCATTTT.